This T cell receptor (beta chain) was profiled in a study of CD8+ T cells in alopecia areata. Sequencing used cDNA as its template, made by extracting RNA and reverse transcribing it. Measured with immunoSEQ multiplex PCR; TCRdb has only the in-frame clones, and not every one. The sample holds some 150,000 clones, roughly four fifths seen once. Treatment given: oral pan-JAK inhibitor, 5-10 mg twice daily. This TCR was recovered from a human donor with alopecia areata. The source was CD8+ T cells sorted from blood, collected at week 4, from a patient treated with tofacitinib.

The CDR3 coding sequence is TGTGCCAGCAGCTTCACCGGGGGCACCCCTCCCTACGAGCAGTACTTC. Residues: CASSFTGGTPPYEQYF. This chain joins TRBV13 and TRBJ2-5; D could derive from TRBD1 or TRBD2 (6 bases each). The J call could be wrong; TRBJ2-7 is a better fit for the DNA end. The CDR3 covers 16 residues. CDR1 PRHDT and CDR2 FYEKMQ come from the germline V gene (reference sequence).